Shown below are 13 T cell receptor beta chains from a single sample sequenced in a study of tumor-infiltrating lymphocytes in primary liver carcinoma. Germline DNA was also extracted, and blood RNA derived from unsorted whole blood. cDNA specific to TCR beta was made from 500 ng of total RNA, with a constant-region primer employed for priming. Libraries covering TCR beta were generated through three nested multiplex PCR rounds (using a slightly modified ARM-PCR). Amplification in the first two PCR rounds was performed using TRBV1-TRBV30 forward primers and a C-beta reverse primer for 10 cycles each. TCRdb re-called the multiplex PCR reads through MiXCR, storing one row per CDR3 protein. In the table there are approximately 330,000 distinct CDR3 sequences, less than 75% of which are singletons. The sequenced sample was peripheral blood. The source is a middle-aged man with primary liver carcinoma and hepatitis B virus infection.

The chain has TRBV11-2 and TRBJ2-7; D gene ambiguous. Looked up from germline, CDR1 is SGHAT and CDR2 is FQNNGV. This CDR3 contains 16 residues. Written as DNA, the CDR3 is TGTACCAACAGCTTAGTATCCTCAGGTCCTCGGGACGAGCAGTACTTC. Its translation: CTNSLVSSGPRDEQYF.

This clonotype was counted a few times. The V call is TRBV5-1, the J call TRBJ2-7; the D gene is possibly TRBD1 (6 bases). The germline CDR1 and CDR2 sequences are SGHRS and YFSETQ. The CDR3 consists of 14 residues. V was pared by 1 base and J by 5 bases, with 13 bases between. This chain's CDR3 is CASSLTQGPHEQYF. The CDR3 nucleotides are TGCGCCAGCAGCTTGACACAGGGACCCCACGAGCAGTACTTC.

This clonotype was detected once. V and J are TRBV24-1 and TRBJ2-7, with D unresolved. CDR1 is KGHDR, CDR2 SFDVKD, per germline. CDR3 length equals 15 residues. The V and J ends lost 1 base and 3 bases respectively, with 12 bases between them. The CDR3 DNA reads TGTGCCACCAGTGATTTTAGTGACGGGTTCTACGAGCAGTACTTC. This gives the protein CATSDFSDGFYEQYF.

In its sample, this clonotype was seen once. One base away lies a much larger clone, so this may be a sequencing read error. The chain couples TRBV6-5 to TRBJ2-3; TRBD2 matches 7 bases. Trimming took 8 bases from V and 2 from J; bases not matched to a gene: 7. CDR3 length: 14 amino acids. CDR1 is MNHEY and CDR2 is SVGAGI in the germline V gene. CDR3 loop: CASGIAGLTDTQYF. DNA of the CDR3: TGTGCCAGCGGGATAGCGGGCCTCACAGATACGCAGTATTTT.

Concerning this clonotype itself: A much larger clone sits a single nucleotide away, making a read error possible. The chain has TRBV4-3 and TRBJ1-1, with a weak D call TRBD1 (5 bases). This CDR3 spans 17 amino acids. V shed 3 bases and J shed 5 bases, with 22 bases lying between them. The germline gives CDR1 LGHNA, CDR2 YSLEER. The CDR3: CASSHQSRGTGKTEAFF. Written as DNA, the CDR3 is TGCGCCAGCAGCCACCAAAGCCGAGGGACGGGGAAAACTGAAGCTTTCTTT.

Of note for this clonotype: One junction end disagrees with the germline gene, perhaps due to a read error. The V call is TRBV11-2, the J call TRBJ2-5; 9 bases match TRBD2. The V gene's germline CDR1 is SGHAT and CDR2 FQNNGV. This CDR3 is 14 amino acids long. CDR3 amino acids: CASSMGLAQEIQYF. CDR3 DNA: TGTGCCAGTAGCATGGGACTAGCACAAGAGATCCAGTACTTC.

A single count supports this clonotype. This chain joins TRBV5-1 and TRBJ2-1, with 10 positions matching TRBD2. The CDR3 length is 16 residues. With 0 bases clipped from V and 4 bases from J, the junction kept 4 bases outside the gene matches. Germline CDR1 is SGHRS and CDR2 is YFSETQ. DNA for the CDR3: TGCGCCAGCAGCTTGGGAGGGACTAGCGCTTACAATGAGCAGTTCTTC. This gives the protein CASSLGGTSAYNEQFF.

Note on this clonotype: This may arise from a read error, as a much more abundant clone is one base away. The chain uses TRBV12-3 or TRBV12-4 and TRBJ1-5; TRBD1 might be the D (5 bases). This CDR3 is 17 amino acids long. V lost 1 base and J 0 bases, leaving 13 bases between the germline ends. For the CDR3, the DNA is TGTGCCAGCAGTTTAGGGACATGGAGCTATAGCAATCAGCCCCAGCATTTT. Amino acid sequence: CASSLGTWSYSNQPQHF.

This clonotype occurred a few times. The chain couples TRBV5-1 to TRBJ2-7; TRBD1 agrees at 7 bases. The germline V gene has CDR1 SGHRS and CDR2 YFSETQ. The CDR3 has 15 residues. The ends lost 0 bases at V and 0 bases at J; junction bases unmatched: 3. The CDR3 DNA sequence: TGCGCCAGCAGCTTGGTGGCAGGGGGCTCCTACGAGCAGTACTTC. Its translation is CASSLVAGGSYEQYF.

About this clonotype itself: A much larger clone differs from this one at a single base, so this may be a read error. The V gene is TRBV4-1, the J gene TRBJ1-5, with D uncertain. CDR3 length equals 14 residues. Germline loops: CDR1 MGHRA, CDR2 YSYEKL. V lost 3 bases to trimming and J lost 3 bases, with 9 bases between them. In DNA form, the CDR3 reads TGCGCCAGCAGCCACCTCGGTGTCAATCAGCCCCAGCATTTT. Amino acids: CASSHLGVNQPQHF.

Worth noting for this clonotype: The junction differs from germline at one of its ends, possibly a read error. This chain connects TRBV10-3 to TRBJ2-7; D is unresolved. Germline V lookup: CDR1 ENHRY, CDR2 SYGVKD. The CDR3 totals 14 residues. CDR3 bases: TGTGCCATCACTGAGTCGATGCCGCCAGTGGGGCAGTACTTC. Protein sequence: CAITESMPPVGQYF.

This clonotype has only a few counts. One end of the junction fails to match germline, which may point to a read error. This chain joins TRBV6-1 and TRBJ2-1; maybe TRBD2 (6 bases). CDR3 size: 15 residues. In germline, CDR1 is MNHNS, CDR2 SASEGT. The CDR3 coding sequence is TGTTCCAGCAAACCCCAGCGGGCAACCTACAATGAGCAGTTCTTC. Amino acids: CSSKPQRATYNEQFF.

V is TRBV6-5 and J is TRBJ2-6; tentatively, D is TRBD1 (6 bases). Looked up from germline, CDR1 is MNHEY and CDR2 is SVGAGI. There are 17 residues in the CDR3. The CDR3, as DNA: TGTGCTAACAGGAAACCTGGACAGCTTCAGGGGGCCAACGTCCTGACTTTC. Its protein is CANRKPGQLQGANVLTF.